The entry that follows covers one T cell receptor (beta chain) sequence. This clone was observed a few times. Its antigen is not yet known. Base quality data are lacking; no much larger clone is found one base away. All of the isolated RNA was reverse transcribed with the High Capacity cDNA Reverse Transcription Kit, so expressed TCRB transcripts were sequenced. Deep immunoSEQ sequencing was performed on naive, central memory and regulatory T cell samples, with an average of around 3.4 million total reads per sample. Sorted cells were lysed in RLT buffer, and RNA was extracted using DNase-treated RNeasy Micro or Mini kits according to cell number. To prevent cross-contamination, every cell subset was processed on its own, while patient and healthy donor samples were processed together. Using the immunoSEQ multiplex PCR, TCRB sequences were amplified from cDNA into 87-bp fragments spanning the CDR3 region. Amplicons were sequenced on the Illumina HiSeq platform. The original methods were these. PCR bias was computationally corrected using synthetic template baselines, reads within Hamming distance 2 were collapsed, and singletons that could not be merged were discarded. By aligning reads against IMGT, V, D and J genes, CDR3 length, and insertions or deletions at six rearrangement sites were assigned. Within each subset, clonotype counts were normalized to sorted cell number, and only after that were true diversity and Gini coefficients computed with the tcR R package. The overlap coefficient, calculated on TCRB nucleotide sequences, was used to quantify repertoire sharing. TCRdb obtained this table from immuneACCESS and retained in-frame rearrangements with V and J assigned. These tables miss some clones; where compared with another copy, unresolved V genes account for less than half of the shortfall, and the remainder is unexplained. D and trimming were read from the DNA, whereas the V and J calls and clone size are those reported in that table. This sample has about 340,000 clones in its table, and around 8.5% of those were observed once. In total, the top ten clones hold over 0.95% of the sample.

Via the germline V gene (reference sequence), CDR1 is SEHNR and CDR2 FQNEAQ. From the cysteine up to the phenylalanine, the CDR3 has a length of 14 residues. The CDR3 DNA has 42 bases and is translated from base 1. Compared with germline, V lacks 6 bases and J lacks 2 bases; bases without a gene match: 6. From each donor, a single peripheral blood sample of about 100 mL on average was drawn into heparinised tubes. Using a panel that included CD45RO, CCR7, CD25, CD127, CD95 and CD27, naive, central memory, regulatory and stem cell-like memory CD4+ T cells were sorted on a BD FACSAria II. All sorted populations exceeded 95% purity. PBMCs were separated immediately by Lymphoprep density gradient centrifugation and were stained directly, without being cultured. So that batch effects would be minimized, each experiment stained and sorted samples in pairs, pairing one healthy donor with one patient. The sample comes from a study of beta chain features in type 1 diabetes listed by TCRdb under 2018. Notes on the research overall: Mean age, gender distribution, total cell number and subset yield were not different between patients and healthy donors. A total of about 110,000,000 sorted cells were examined across all samples, and a strong correlation was observed between cell number per subset and RNA yield. The study compared the TCRB repertoires of sorted circulating CD4+ T cell subsets in recently diagnosed type 1 diabetes patients with those in matched healthy donors. Regulatory and stem cell-like memory subsets were isolated from only 8 patients and roughly 8 healthy donors, whereas naive and central memory subsets came from all 30 or so donors.

What the work shows at the level of the full study, not this receptor alone: Because cDNA was sequenced instead of genomic DNA, highly expressing activated cells could be over-represented, though the groups showed no difference in activation or CD3 levels. Because the HLA sub-analyses included only small numbers of individuals, any influence of HLA type on TCRB rearrangement was left unresolved. PCR might favor shorter templates, but patient and control samples were amplified and corrected together, so any skew would affect both groups equally. The naive, central memory and regulatory TCRB repertoires appeared to resemble one another more closely among patients than among healthy donors. A moderate but significant shortening of TCRB CDR3 length was observed in type 1 diabetes patients in all four CD4+ subsets. Fewer insertions and more nucleotide deletions at VDJ recombination sites were observed in patients with type 1 diabetes, implying thymic rearrangement abnormalities.

This sequence uses TRBV7-9 and TRBJ2-5; TRBD1 matches 7 bases in the middle. This receptor was identified in a man aged 25 to 45 with type 1 diabetes. What was sequenced was central memory CD4+ T cells from blood. The CDR3 has the sequence CASSLGDRQETQYF. Here is the DNA: TGTGCCAGCAGTTTGGGGGACAGACAAGAGACCCAGTACTTC.